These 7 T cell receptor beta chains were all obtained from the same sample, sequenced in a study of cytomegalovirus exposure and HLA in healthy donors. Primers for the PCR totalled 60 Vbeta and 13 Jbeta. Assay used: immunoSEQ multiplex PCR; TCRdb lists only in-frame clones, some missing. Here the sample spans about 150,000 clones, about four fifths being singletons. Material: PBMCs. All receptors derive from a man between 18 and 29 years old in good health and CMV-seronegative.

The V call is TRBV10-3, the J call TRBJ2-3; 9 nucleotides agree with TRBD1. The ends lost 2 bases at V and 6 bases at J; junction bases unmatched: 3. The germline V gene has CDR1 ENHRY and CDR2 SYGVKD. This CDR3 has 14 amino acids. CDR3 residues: CAISEGTGTDTQYF. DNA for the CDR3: TGTGCCATCAGTGAGGGGACAGGGACCGATACGCAGTATTTT.

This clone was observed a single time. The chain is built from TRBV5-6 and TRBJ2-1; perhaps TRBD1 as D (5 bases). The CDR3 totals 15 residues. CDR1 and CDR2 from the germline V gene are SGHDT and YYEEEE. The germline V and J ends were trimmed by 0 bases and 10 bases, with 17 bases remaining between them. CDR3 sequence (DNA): TGTGCCAGCAGCTTGGAGGGGAACGTGCTCGCGGAGCAGTTCTTC. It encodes CASSLEGNVLAEQFF.

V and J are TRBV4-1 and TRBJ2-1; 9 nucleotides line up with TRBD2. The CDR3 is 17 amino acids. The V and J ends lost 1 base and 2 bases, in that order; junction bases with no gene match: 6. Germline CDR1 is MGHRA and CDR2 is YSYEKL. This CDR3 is CASSQVAAGGPYNEQFF. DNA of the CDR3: TGCGCCAGCAGCCAAGTAGCAGCGGGGGGACCCTACAATGAGCAGTTCTTC.

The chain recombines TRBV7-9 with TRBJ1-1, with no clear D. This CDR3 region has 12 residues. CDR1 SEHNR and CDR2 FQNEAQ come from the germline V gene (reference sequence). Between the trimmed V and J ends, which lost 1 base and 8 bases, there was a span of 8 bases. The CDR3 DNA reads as TGTGCCAGCAGCTTAGAATTCCGGGAAGCTTTCTTT. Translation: CASSLEFREAFF.

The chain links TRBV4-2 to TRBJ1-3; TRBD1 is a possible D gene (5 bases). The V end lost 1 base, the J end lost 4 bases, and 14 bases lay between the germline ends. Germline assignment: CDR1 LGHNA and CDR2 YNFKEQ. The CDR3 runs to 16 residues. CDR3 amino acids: CASSQGSGGRGNTIYF. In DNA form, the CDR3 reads TGTGCCAGCAGCCAAGGGTCGGGGGGGAGAGGAAACACCATATATTTT.

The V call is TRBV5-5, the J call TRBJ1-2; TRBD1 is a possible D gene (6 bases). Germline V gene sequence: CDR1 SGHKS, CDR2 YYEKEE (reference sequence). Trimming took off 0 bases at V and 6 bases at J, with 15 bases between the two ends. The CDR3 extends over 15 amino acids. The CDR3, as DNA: TGTGCCAGCAGCTTGGAGCATTGGGGGCGGAATGGCTACACCTTC. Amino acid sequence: CASSLEHWGRNGYTF.

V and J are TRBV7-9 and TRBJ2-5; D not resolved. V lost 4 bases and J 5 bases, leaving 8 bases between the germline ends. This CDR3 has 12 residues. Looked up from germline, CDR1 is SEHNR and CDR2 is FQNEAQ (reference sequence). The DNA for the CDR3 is TGTGCCAGCAGCTCCCGTATGGAGACCCAGTACTTC. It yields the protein CASSSRMETQYF.